This T cell receptor (beta chain) was retrieved from a study of blood T cell repertoires in COVID-19 (dated by TCRdb to about 2020). Background on the whole study: Collaborator samples came from the United States, Italy and Spain and covered acute and convalescent phases of COVID-19. The material from the prospective study consisted of cDNA or gDNA derived from T cells, B-cell-depleted T cells, or PBMCs. Deeply sampled blood TCRbeta repertoires from subjects exposed to, actively infected with, or recovered from COVID-19 were included in the dataset. The repertoires were made available in a free public database intended to serve as a resource for research on the immune response to SARS-CoV-2. The samples were drawn from the first 160 participants of the ongoing ImmuneRACE study and from over a thousand subjects provided by 6 global collaborators. The sample metadata nearly always contained a de-identified subject ID, COVID-19 status, age in years and sex. Where available, HLA class I and class II types were obtained from metadata supplied by the sample provider rather than from assay-based typing.

Collaborating institutions collected whole blood in K2EDTA tubes following their own protocols. For TCRbeta analysis, collaborators shipped samples in one of three forms: frozen whole blood, isolated PBMCs, or DNA extracted from either of those sample types. This clone appeared once. Its antigen is currently not known. Base qualities are not provided; no much larger clone lies one nucleotide away. Including cysteine and valine, the CDR3 has 14 amino acids. Solely the CDR3 DNA is kept, with 42 bases framed from the first base. V loses 5 bases at its end and J loses 5 bases; junction bases beyond the gene matches: 8. Looking up the germline V gene (reference sequence) yields CDR1 SEHNR and CDR2 FQNEAQ. General study outcomes and caveats: Clinical and demographic metadata were provided uncurated, with the amount varying by source and participant.

TCRbeta CDR3 regions were amplified from genomic DNA using the immunoSEQ Assay, a bias-controlled multiplex PCR. Per the authors' processing: Nucleated cell counts per sample were estimated from amplification of reference gene primers within the assay. To quantify the absolute abundance of each unique TCRbeta CDR3 rearrangement, sequence reads were collapsed and filtered. For each sample, productive Simpson clonality was calculated as the square root of Simpson's diversity index over productive rearrangements. Entries here come from immuneACCESS through TCRdb and include only in-frame sequences with V and J called. Some clones fail to appear in such tables; in the studies checked, an unresolved V gene covers under half of the shortfall, and the cause of the remainder is unknown. V and J calls and clone size are as listed in that table; D and trimming were resolved from the DNA. Counted in this sample were 150,000 to 200,000 clones; approximately 92% of them appeared once. The top ten hold about 0.54% of the sample.

The TCR comes from a man aged 50 to 60 with acute or convalescent COVID-19. Sequencing was performed on peripheral blood. The chain is made from TRBV7-9 and TRBJ2-7, with TRBD2 identical over 8 junction bases. The DNA reads as follows: TGTGCCAGCAGCCCAGGGACTAGTTTCAACGAGCAGTACGTC. It is translated as CASSPGTSFNEQYV.